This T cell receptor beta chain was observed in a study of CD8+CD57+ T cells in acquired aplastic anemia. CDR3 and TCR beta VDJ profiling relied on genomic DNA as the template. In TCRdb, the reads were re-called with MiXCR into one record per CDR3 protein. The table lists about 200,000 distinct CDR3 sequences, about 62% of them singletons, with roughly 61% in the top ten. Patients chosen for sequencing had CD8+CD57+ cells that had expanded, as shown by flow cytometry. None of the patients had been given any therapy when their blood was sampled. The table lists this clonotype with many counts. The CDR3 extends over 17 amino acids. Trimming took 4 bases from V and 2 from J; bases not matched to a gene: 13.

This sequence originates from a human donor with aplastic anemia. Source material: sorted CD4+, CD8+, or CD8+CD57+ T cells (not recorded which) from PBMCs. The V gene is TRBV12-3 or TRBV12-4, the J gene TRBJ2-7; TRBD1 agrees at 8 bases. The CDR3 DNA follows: TGTGCCAGCAGTTCCCCGTTTACGGGACAGGAAACCTACGAGCAGTACTTC. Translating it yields CASSSPFTGQETYEQYF.